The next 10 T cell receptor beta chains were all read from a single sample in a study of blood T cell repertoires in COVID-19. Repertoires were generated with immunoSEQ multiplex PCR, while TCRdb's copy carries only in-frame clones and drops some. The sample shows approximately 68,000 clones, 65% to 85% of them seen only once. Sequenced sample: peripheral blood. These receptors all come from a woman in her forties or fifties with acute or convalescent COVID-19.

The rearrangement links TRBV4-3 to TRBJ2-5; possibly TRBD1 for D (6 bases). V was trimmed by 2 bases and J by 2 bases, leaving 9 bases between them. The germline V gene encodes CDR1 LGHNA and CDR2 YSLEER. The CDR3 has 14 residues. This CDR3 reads CASSQNRAQETQYF. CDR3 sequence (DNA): TGCGCCAGCAGCCAAAACAGGGCGCAAGAGACCCAGTACTTC.

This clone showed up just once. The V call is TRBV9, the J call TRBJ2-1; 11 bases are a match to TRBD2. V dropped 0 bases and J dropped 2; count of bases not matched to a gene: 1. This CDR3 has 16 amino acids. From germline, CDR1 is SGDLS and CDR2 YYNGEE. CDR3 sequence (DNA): TGTGCCAGCAGCGTAGAGGGACTAGCGGCCTACAATGAGCAGTTCTTC. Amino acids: CASSVEGLAAYNEQFF.

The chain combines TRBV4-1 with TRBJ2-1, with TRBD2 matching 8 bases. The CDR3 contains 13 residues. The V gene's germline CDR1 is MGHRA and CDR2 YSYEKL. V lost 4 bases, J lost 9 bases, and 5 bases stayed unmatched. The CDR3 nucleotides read TGCGCCAGCAGCCCACGGGAGGGCGGTGAGCAGTTCTTC. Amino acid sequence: CASSPREGGEQFF.

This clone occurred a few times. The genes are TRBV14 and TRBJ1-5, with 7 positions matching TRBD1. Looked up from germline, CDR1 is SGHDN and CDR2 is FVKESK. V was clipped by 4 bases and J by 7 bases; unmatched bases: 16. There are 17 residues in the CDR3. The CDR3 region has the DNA TGTGCCAGCAGCCCGACAGAAACGATGACAGGGATACAGCCCCAGCATTTT. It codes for CASSPTETMTGIQPQHF.

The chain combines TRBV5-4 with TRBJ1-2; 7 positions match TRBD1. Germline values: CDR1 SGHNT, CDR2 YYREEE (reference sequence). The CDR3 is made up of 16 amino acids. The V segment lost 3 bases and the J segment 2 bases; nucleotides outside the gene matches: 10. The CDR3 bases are TGTGCCAGCAGCTCCAAAAACAGGGGTTCCAACTATGGCTACACCTTC. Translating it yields CASSSKNRGSNYGYTF. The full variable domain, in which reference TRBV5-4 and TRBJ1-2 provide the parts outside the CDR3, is ETGVTQSPTHLIKTRGQQVTLRCSSQSGHNTVSWYQQALGQGPQFIFQYYREEENGRGNFPPRFSGLQFPNYSSELNVNALELDDSALYLCASSSKNRGSNYGYTFGSGTRLTVV.

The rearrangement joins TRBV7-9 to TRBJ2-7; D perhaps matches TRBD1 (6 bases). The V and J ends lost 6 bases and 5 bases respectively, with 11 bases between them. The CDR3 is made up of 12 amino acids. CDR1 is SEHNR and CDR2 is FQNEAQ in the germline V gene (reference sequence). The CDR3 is CASSSTGNEQYF. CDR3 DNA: TGTGCCAGCAGTTCAACAGGGAACGAGCAGTACTTC. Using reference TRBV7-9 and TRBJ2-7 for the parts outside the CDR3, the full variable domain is DTGVSQNPRHKITKRGQNVTFRCDPISEHNRLYWYRQTLGQGPEFLTYFQNEAQLEKSRLLSDRFSAERPKGSFSTLEIQRTEQGDSAMYLCASSSTGNEQYFGPGTRLTVT.

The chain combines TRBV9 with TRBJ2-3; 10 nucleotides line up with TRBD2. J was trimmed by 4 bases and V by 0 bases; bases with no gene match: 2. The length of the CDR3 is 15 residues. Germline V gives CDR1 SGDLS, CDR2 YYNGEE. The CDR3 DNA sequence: TGTGCCAGCAGCGTAGTAGCGGGGGGCCCAGATACGCAGTATTTT. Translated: CASSVVAGGPDTQYF.

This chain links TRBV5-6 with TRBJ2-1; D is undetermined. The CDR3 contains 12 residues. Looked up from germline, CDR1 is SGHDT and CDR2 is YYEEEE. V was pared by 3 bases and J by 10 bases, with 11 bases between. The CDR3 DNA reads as TGTGCCAGCAGCTCGTCGTGGCACGAGCAGTTCTTC. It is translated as CASSSSWHEQFF.

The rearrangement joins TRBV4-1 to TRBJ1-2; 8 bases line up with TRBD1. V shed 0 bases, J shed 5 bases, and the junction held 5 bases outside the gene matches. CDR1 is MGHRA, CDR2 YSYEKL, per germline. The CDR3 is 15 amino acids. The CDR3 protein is CASSQEGQGRYGYTF. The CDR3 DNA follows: TGCGCCAGCAGCCAAGAAGGACAGGGCAGGTATGGCTACACCTTC.

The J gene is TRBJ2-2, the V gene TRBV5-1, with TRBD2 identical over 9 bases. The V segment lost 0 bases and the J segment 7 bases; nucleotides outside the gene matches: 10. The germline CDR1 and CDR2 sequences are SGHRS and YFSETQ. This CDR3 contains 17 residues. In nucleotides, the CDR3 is TGCGCCAGCAGCTTGGCCGCTGCGGGGGGGCCTGGCGGGGAGCTGTTTTTT. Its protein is CASSLAAAGGPGGELFF.